Listed here are 25 T cell receptor beta chains from one sample, sequenced in a study of CD4 and CD8 cells across lung adenocarcinoma regions. In TCRdb, the PCR reads were re-called with MiXCR into one record per CDR3 protein. The top ten clones hold 27% of a sample with around 20,000 distinct CDR3 sequences, under 70% of them seen once. Sequencing was performed on CD8+ T cells from the center of a lung tumor. These receptors all come from a female donor with lung adenocarcinoma. The CD4 and CD8 labels of this study may be unreliable.

This CDR3 reads CASSPAVSSYNEQFF. DNA for the CDR3: TGTGCCAGCAGCCCAGCGGTGAGCTCCTACAATGAGCAGTTCTTC. V is TRBV7-2 and J is TRBJ2-1; D may be TRBD2 (5 bases). Per the germline V gene, CDR1 is SGHTA and CDR2 is FQGNSA. Trimming left V 5 bases short and J 0 bases short, with 11 bases between. The CDR3 spans 15 residues.

The chain couples TRBV12-3 or TRBV12-4 to TRBJ2-4; D gene uncertain. Trimming removed 6 bases from V and 4 bases from J, with 16 bases in between. CDR3 length: 15 amino acids. Written as DNA, the CDR3 is TGTGCCAGCAGCAGTAGGAACACACGAAAAAACATTCAGTACTTC. As protein: CASSSRNTRKNIQYF.

The V gene is TRBV5-1, the J gene TRBJ1-2; TRBD1 agrees at 7 bases. CDR1 is SGHRS, CDR2 YFSETQ, per germline. V lost 5 bases to trimming and J lost 0 bases; unmatched junction nucleotides: 10. This CDR3 comprises 16 residues. CDR3 amino acids: CASSRDSQTSNYGYTF. CDR3 DNA sequence: TGCGCCAGCAGTCGGGACAGCCAAACTTCTAACTATGGCTACACCTTC.

This chain links TRBV27 with TRBJ2-1, with a tentative D call TRBD2 (5 bases). Trimming left V 6 bases short and J 8 bases short, with 14 bases between. The CDR3 has 13 residues. In germline, CDR1 is MNHEY, CDR2 SMNVEV (reference sequence). CDR3 amino acids: CASSPFGGDEQFF. The CDR3 nucleotides read TGTGCCAGCAGCCCCTTTGGAGGCGATGAGCAGTTCTTC.

The rearrangement joins TRBV3-1 to TRBJ1-2; maybe TRBD1 (5 bases). Germline CDR1 and CDR2: LGHDT and YNNKEL (reference sequence). The CDR3 is 16 amino acids. V lost 2 bases to trimming and J lost 8 bases, with 21 bases between them. The CDR3 nucleotides are TGTGCCAGCAGCCAACCCTCGAAGATAGGGGTTATAGGCTACACCTTC. This gives the protein CASSQPSKIGVIGYTF.

The gene calls are TRBV7-9 and TRBJ2-3; D may correspond to TRBD1 or TRBD2 (6 bases each). Trimming stripped 3 bases from V and 4 bases from J, with 17 bases between. Per germline, CDR1 SEHNR and CDR2 FQNEAQ (reference sequence). CDR3 length: 16 residues. CDR3 loop: CASSLVGGPGADTQYF. Here the CDR3 DNA reads TGTGCCAGCAGCTTGGTTGGGGGGCCGGGGGCAGATACGCAGTATTTT.

This clonotype was seen a handful of times. The rearrangement uses TRBV27 and TRBJ1-2; a possible D gene is TRBD1 (6 bases). V gave up 4 bases and J gave up 8 bases, with 14 bases separating them. CDR1 and CDR2 (germline): MNHEY, SMNVEV (reference sequence). This CDR3 comprises 13 residues. CDR3: CASSSQDRKGYTF. The CDR3 coding sequence is TGTGCCAGCAGTTCCCAAGACAGGAAGGGCTACACCTTC.

The rearrangement uses TRBV4-1 and TRBJ2-3, with D perhaps being TRBD1 or TRBD2 (5 bases each). The tail of the sequence fits TRBJ2-7 better, so the J call may be wrong. CDR1 is MGHRA, CDR2 YSYEKL, per germline. The CDR3 has 16 amino acids. The CDR3 protein is CASGGAGVRAQDTQYF. The CDR3 nucleotides read TGCGCCAGCGGGGGAGCCGGGGTCCGTGCCCAAGATACGCAGTACTTC.

The chain recombines TRBV10-3 with TRBJ2-1; 10 bases agree with TRBD1. TRBJ2-7 matches the DNA end more closely, so the J call is doubtful. The germline V gene has CDR1 ENHRY and CDR2 SYGVKD. This CDR3 comprises 14 residues. This CDR3 reads CAISDRGQGYEQYF. As DNA, the CDR3 is TGTGCCATCAGCGACAGGGGGCAGGGGTACGAGCAGTACTTC.

The V and J genes are TRBV7-6 and TRBJ2-3; tentatively, D is TRBD1 or TRBD2 (5 bases each). V was pared by 8 bases and J by 9 bases, with 24 bases between. Germline lookup yields CDR1 SGHVS and CDR2 FNYEAQ. CDR3 length equals 15 residues. CDR3 residues: CASGSGLRAKNTQYF. The CDR3, as DNA: TGTGCCAGCGGCTCGGGGCTGCGCGCCAAAAACACGCAGTATTTT. The variable domain in full, completed from reference TRBV7-6 and TRBJ2-3, reads GAGVSQSPRYKVTKRGQDVALRCDPISGHVSLYWYRQALGQGPEFLTYFNYEAQQDKSGLPNDRFSAERPEGSISTLTIQRTEQRDSAMYRCASGSGLRAKNTQYFGPGTRLTVL.

V is TRBV6-1 and J is TRBJ2-4; a weak D match, TRBD2 (6 bases). This CDR3 is built from 16 residues. The V end was cut by 1 base, the J end by 8 bases, with 18 bases between. Germline CDR1 is MNHNS and CDR2 is SASEGT. In DNA, the CDR3 is TGTGCCAGCAGTGAAGAGGTCTTGGAGGGACGAGACATTCAGTACTTC. Translating gives CASSEEVLEGRDIQYF.

The chain is built from TRBV6-1 and TRBJ2-5; the match to TRBD1 covers 10 bases. The J segment lost 5 bases and the V segment lost 7 bases, leaving 7 bases of the junction unmatched. Germline V CDR1 and CDR2: MNHNS, SASEGT. CDR3 size: 14 residues. The DNA for the CDR3 is TGTGCCAGCAACCGGGACAGGGGAACGGAGACCCAGTACTTC. Translation gives CASNRDRGTETQYF.

CDR3 DNA sequence: TGTGCCAGCAGCCAAGATAGAGCGGGGGGTACGCAGTATTTT. This gives the protein CASSQDRAGGTQYF. The gene calls are TRBV4-2 and TRBJ2-3; the match to TRBD2 covers 9 bases. J was trimmed by 8 bases and V by 0 bases; bases with no gene match: 3. CDR3 length equals 14 residues. The germline CDR1 and CDR2 sequences are LGHNA and YNFKEQ.

This clonotype is a singleton in its sample. J is TRBJ2-1 and V is TRBV9, with 8 bases identical to TRBD2. V gave up 1 base and J gave up 3 bases; unmatched junction bases: 6. Germline-derived CDR1 and CDR2 are SGDLS and YYNGEE. The CDR3 is 16 residues long. In DNA, the CDR3 is TGTGCCAGCAGCGTAATCGGGACTAGTATCTACAATGAGCAGTTCTTC. Amino acids: CASSVIGTSIYNEQFF. The full variable domain, its missing parts supplied by reference TRBV9 and TRBJ2-1, is DSGVTQTPKHLITATGQRVTLRCSPRSGDLSVYWYQQSLDQGLQFLIQYYNGEERAKGNILERFSAQQFPDLHSELNLSSLELGDSALYFCASSVIGTSIYNEQFFGPGTRLTVL.

The rearrangement joins TRBV6-1 to TRBJ2-7, with 11 bases lining up with TRBD1. The germline CDR1 and CDR2 sequences are MNHNS and SASEGT. The CDR3 extends over 15 amino acids. V lost 3 bases, J lost 7 bases, and 8 bases stayed unmatched. CDR3 protein: CASSDGTGGHNEQYF. CDR3 sequence (DNA): TGTGCCAGCAGTGATGGGACAGGGGGTCACAATGAGCAGTACTTC.

The chain combines TRBV6-1 with TRBJ2-3; 11 bases fit TRBD2. This CDR3 spans 15 amino acids. CDR1 MNHNS and CDR2 SASEGT come from the germline V gene. V trimming: 5 bases; J trimming: 2 bases; junction bases outside the gene matches: 3. The CDR3 DNA reads TGTGCCAGCAGTCTAGCGGGGGGCCACACAGATACGCAGTATTTT. Encoded protein: CASSLAGGHTDTQYF.

This chain uses TRBV28 with TRBJ2-1; maybe TRBD2 (7 bases). Trimming removed 5 bases at V and 5 bases at J, with 19 bases between. There are 16 residues in the CDR3. Germline lookup yields CDR1 MDHEN and CDR2 SYDVKM. The CDR3 bases are TGTGCCAGCAGTCCTTACCGGGGGGCGGGGGACAATGAGCAGTTCTTC. This codes for CASSPYRGAGDNEQFF.

This clonotype is labeled medium-sized. This chain joins TRBV25-1 and TRBJ2-5, with D possibly called TRBD1 or TRBD2 (6 bases each). Germline V gives CDR1 MGHDK, CDR2 SYGVNS. This CDR3 is built from 15 residues. V dropped 5 bases and J dropped 5 bases, with 18 bases sitting between them. CDR3 bases: TGTGCCAGCAGTCCAAGGGGGGCGGGGAGGGAGACCCAGTACTTC. This encodes CASSPRGAGRETQYF.

The CDR3 nucleotides are TGTGCCAGCGGGGGAGCCGGGGGAGGGGACACAGATACGCAGTATTTT. It codes for CASGGAGGGDTDTQYF. The chain couples TRBV27 to TRBJ2-3; 7 bases map to TRBD2. This CDR3 spans 16 amino acids. The V gene's germline CDR1 is MNHEY and CDR2 SMNVEV (reference sequence). Trimming at V came to 8 bases and at J to 2 bases, leaving 13 bases not matched to a gene.

The rearrangement joins TRBV7-6 to TRBJ2-1; no firm D call. The CDR3 contains 13 residues. The germline V gene has CDR1 SGHVS and CDR2 FNYEAQ. The ends were cut back, 2 bases at V and 5 bases at J, with 7 bases in the middle. CDR3 sequence: CASSLFRNNEQFF. CDR3 nucleotide sequence: TGTGCCAGCAGCTTATTCCGAAACAATGAGCAGTTCTTC.

This clonotype was picked up many times. J is TRBJ2-5 and V is TRBV6-2 or TRBV6-3, with D unresolved. V shed 2 bases and J shed 2 bases, with 9 bases lying between them. CDR1 and CDR2 from the germline V gene are MNHEY and SVGEGT. The CDR3 loop spans 14 amino acids. CDR3 nucleotides: TGTGCCAGCAGTTACGCGACGCCTCAAGAGACCCAGTACTTC. Translation gives CASSYATPQETQYF.

The rearrangement links TRBV10-1 to TRBJ2-3; D remains unclear. Germline V gene sequence: CDR1 WNHNN, CDR2 SYGVQD (reference sequence). Trimming stripped 6 bases from V and 2 bases from J, with 9 bases between. This CDR3 has 13 amino acids. CDR3 nucleotide sequence: TGCGCCAGCAGCTCCTACCCCACAGATACGCAGTATTTT. Its translation: CASSSYPTDTQYF.

This clonotype was counted many times. This sequence joins TRBV5-1 and TRBJ2-5; TRBD1 aligns across 7 bases. The CDR3 is made up of 13 amino acids. V gave up 7 bases and J gave up 2 bases; unmatched junction bases: 5. Germline V lookup: CDR1 SGHRS, CDR2 YFSETQ. CDR3 nucleotide sequence: TGCGCCAGCCGAGGGACAGAACAAGAGACCCAGTACTTC. Amino acids: CASRGTEQETQYF. The complete variable domain, with remaining parts taken from reference TRBV5-1 and TRBJ2-5, reads KAGVTQTPRYLIKTRGQQVTLSCSPISGHRSVSWYQQTPGQGLQFLFEYFSETQRNKGNFPGRFSGRQFSNSRSEMNVSTLELGDSALYLCASRGTEQETQYFGPGTRLLVL.

At least ten counts were recorded for this clonotype. The chain employs TRBV7-6 and TRBJ2-5, with a tentative D call TRBD1 (6 bases). Germline CDR1 is SGHVS and CDR2 is FNYEAQ. V was cut by 4 bases and J by 1 base, with 13 bases left in between. There are 15 residues in the CDR3. CDR3 coding DNA: TGTGCCAGCAGCTCCGCGCCACAGGGCCAAGAGACCCAGTACTTC. It is translated as CASSSAPQGQETQYF.

Notes on this clonotype: The junction does not match germline at one end; this may be a read error. This chain uses TRBV6-1 with TRBJ2-3, with no clear D. Germline lookup yields CDR1 MNHNS and CDR2 SASEGT. This CDR3 spans 15 amino acids. CDR3 coding DNA: TGTGCCAGCGGCCTCCAGGCGGTGAGCACAGATACGCAGTACTTT. It translates to CASGLQAVSTDTQYF.